This TCR beta chain was captured by sequencing in a study of cytomegalovirus exposure and HLA in healthy donors. At the level of the study: Unique TCR beta sequences numbering some 120 million came from 150 million to 200 million T cells in an earlier analysis. Study-wide findings and caveats: In presence/absence analyses, roughly uniform sequencing depth across donors was assumed.

Vbeta (60) and Jbeta (13) primers were used in the PCR. TCRdb's copy holds only in-frame clones and misses some; the assay was immunoSEQ multiplex PCR. The data show some 150,000 clones, around 73% seen once. Turning to this clone: Antigen specificity is unknown.

Sequenced material: PBMCs. This receptor was obtained from a female donor in good health and CMV-seronegative.

The DNA of the CDR3 is TGTGCCAGCAGCGGACAGGGATGGCAGCCCCAGCATTTT. Its protein product is CASSGQGWQPQHF. The rearrangement uses TRBV7-9 and TRBJ1-5, with 8 nucleotides matching TRBD1. CDR1 and CDR2 from the germline V gene are SEHNR and FQNEAQ (reference sequence). V shed 5 bases and J 7 bases; nucleotides not matched to a gene: 4. The CDR3 has 13 residues. Complete variable domain (other parts from reference TRBV7-9 and TRBJ1-5): DTGVSQNPRHKITKRGQNVTFRCDPISEHNRLYWYRQTLGQGPEFLTYFQNEAQLEKSRLLSDRFSAERPKGSFSTLEIQRTEQGDSAMYLCASSGQGWQPQHFGDGTRLSIL.